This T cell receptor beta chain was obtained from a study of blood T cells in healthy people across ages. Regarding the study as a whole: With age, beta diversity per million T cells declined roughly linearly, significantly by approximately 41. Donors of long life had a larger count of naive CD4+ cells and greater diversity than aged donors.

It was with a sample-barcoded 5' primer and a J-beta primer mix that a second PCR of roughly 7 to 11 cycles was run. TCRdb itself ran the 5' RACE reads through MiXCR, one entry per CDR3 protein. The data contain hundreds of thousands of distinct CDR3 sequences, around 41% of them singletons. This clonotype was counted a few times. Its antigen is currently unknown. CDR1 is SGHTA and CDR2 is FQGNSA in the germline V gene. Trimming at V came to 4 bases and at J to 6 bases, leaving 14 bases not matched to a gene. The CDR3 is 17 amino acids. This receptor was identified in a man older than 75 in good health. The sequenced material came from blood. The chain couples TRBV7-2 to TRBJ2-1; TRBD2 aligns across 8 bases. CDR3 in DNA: TGTGCCAGCAGCTCCCAGCGGGGGCTAGCGGGTATCAATGAGCAGTTCTTC. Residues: CASSSQRGLAGINEQFF. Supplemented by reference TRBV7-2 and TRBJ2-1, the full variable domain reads GAGVSQSPSNKVTEKGKDVELRCDPISGHTALYWYRQSLGQGLEFLIYFQGNSAPDKSGLPSDRFSAERTGGSVSTLTIQRTQQEDSAVYLCASSSQRGLAGINEQFFGPGTRLTVL.